These T cell receptor beta chains were read from a single sample in a study of blood T cell repertoires in COVID-19. The repertoire was sequenced with immunoSEQ multiplex PCR; TCRdb's copy has only in-frame clones and lacks some. In the table there are tens of thousands of clones, about 88% of which are singletons. The source material was peripheral blood. These receptors originate from an older woman with COVID-19, enrolled during active disease. CDR3s include the opening cysteine and the closing phenylalanine or tryptophan. Each record gives: clone size, J gene, V gene, D gene, CDR3 length, CDR3 protein, CDR3 DNA. A D gene is named only where the DNA matches it firmly. Expanded clones get a size class; other rows say once, few or many, or leave the size out.

>.|TRBJ1-2|TRBV27|.|13
CASSLSAANGYTF
TGTGCCAGCAGTTTGTCGGCGGCTAATGGCTACACCTTC
>.|TRBJ2-6|TRBV19|.|17
CASSIKSSSSGANVLTF
TGTGCCAGTAGTATAAAGTCCTCCAGCTCTGGGGCCAACGTCCTGACTTTC
>.|TRBJ1-4|TRBV19|.|17
CASSLGGAGATNEKLFF
TGTGCCAGTAGCCTGGGGGGAGCAGGTGCAACTAATGAAAAACTGTTTTTT
>.|TRBJ2-7|TRBV10-1|TRBD1|15
CASSESLGTAYEQYF
TGCGCCAGCAGTGAGTCTTTAGGGACAGCCTACGAGCAGTACTTC
>.|TRBJ2-5|TRBV29-1|.|13
CSVTGLTQETQYF
TGCAGCGTGACCGGACTCACCCAAGAGACCCAGTACTTC
>.|TRBJ2-5|TRBV7-2|TRBD1|14
CASSVGQGWETQYF
TGTGCCAGCAGCGTGGGACAGGGATGGGAGACCCAGTACTTC
>.|TRBJ2-1|TRBV29-1|.|10
CSGGFNEQFF
TGCAGCGGCGGGTTCAATGAGCAGTTCTTC
>.|TRBJ1-2|TRBV5-4|.|14
CASSLPGVSSGYTF
TGTGCCAGCAGCTTACCCGGGGTATCTAGTGGCTACACCTTC
>.|TRBJ2-4|TRBV27|.|15
CASSTDLANQNIQYF
TGTGCCAGCAGTACGGACTTAGCTAACCAAAACATTCAGTACTTC
>.|TRBJ2-3|TRBV2|.|15
CASSALTGTTDTQYF
TGTGCCAGCAGTGCCCTAACGGGAACCACAGATACGCAGTATTTT
>.|TRBJ2-2|TRBV24-1|TRBD1|16
CATSDSGQPNTGELFF
TGTGCCACCAGTGATTCGGGACAGCCGAACACCGGGGAGCTGTTTTTT
>.|TRBJ2-1|TRBV11-2|.|13
CASTASEYNEQFF
TGTGCCAGCACCGCGTCGGAGTACAATGAGCAGTTCTTC
>.|TRBJ2-3|TRBV11-2|.|18
CASSSGIGGTVRTDTQYF
TGTGCCAGCAGCTCGGGAATTGGAGGGACGGTGCGCACAGATACGCAGTATTTT
>.|TRBJ2-7|TRBV24-1|TRBD1|15
CATSDLATGQNEQYF
TGTGCCACCAGTGATTTGGCGACAGGGCAGAACGAGCAGTACTTC
>.|TRBJ2-5|TRBV28|TRBD2|15
CASSLPGGRVETQYF
TGTGCCAGCAGTTTACCGGGAGGACGGGTGGAGACCCAGTACTTC
>.|TRBJ1-2|TRBV10-3|.|13
CATVEDSDYGYTF
TGTGCCACGGTCGAAGACTCCGACTATGGCTACACCTTC
>.|TRBJ2-7|TRBV5-1|.|13
CASSSGGLSEQYF
TGCGCCAGCAGCTCCGGGGGTCTAAGCGAGCAGTACTTC
>.|TRBJ1-1|TRBV7-9|.|15
CASSLPGGKNTEAFF
TGTGCCAGCAGCCTACCCGGGGGGAAAAACACTGAAGCTTTCTTT
>.|TRBJ2-6|TRBV27|.|16
CASTLTRRSGANVLTF
TGTGCCAGCACCCTAACCAGGCGATCTGGGGCCAACGTCCTGACTTTC
>.|TRBJ1-1|TRBV6-5|TRBD1|14
CASSNRDRAAEAFF
TGTGCCAGCAGTAACCGGGACAGGGCTGCTGAAGCTTTCTTT
>.|TRBJ1-3|TRBV4-1|TRBD1|16
CASRGLTGTVGNTIYF
TGCGCCAGCAGGGGACTCACAGGGACAGTTGGAAACACCATATATTTT
>.|TRBJ1-2|TRBV5-6|.|15
CASSATGIANYGYTF
TGTGCCAGCAGCGCTACCGGGATAGCTAACTATGGCTACACCTTC
>.|TRBJ1-5|TRBV28|.|14
CASSFLGRNQPQHF
TGTGCCAGCAGTTTCCTAGGGAGGAATCAGCCCCAGCATTTT
>.|TRBJ1-4|TRBV28|.|15
CASSGRGVYDEKLFF
TGTGCCAGCAGCGGCAGGGGTGTCTACGATGAAAAACTGTTTTTT
>few|TRBJ1-1|TRBV6-5|.|11
CASRETREAFF
TGTGCCAGCAGAGAGACACGAGAAGCTTTCTTT
>.|TRBJ2-2|TRBV6-5|.|14
CASSYNSHTGELFF
TGTGCCAGCAGTTATAACAGTCACACCGGGGAGCTGTTTTTT
>.|TRBJ2-7|TRBV29-1|.|14
CSVEEQSRSYEQYF
TGCAGCGTTGAAGAACAGTCACGCTCCTACGAGCAGTACTTC
>.|TRBJ2-1|TRBV5-1|.|13
CASSLGTYNEQFF
TGCGCCAGCAGCTTGGGCACTTACAATGAGCAGTTCTTC
>.|TRBJ2-5|TRBV11-2|.|15
CASSLAGGGMETQYF
TGTGCCAGCAGCTTAGCGGGTGGGGGCATGGAGACCCAGTACTTC
>.|TRBJ1-2|TRBV3-1/TRBV3-2|TRBD1|13
CASRPGQVGGYTF
TGTGCCAGCAGACCTGGACAGGTGGGAGGCTACACCTTC